The source of this T cell receptor (beta chain) is a study of shared clonotypes between healthy human individuals. Deep was the level used in running the assay. Here immunoSEQ multiplex PCR was the method, and the copy in TCRdb shows in-frame clones only, minus some. This table has fewer than 650,000 clones, about 79% appearing once. Nashville, Tennessee was home to all donors, who were Caucasian adults. The clonotype was recovered from a middle-aged woman in good health. Some clones in this sample may be carry-over from other donors' samples. The sample consisted of PBMCs.

The CDR3 nucleotides read TGCGCCAGCAGCCCTTTCGCCAGCCGCACTGAAGCTTTCTTT. The encoded protein is CASSPFASRTEAFF. The genes are TRBV5-1 and TRBJ1-1; unclear D gene. Germline V CDR1 and CDR2: SGHRS, YFSETQ. V dropped 4 bases and J dropped 4 bases, with 14 bases sitting between them. The CDR3 consists of 14 residues.